The rows below give T cell receptor beta chains drawn from one sample of a study of spatial heterogeneity in lung cancer. TCRdb redid the calling of the 5' RACE reads with MiXCR, one entry per CDR3 protein. The data show approximately 52,000 distinct CDR3 sequences, with roughly 5% seen just once and around 10% held by the top ten. The sequencing here drew on PBMCs, taken at surgery. The receptors derive from a male donor with early-stage non-small cell lung cancer. Each CDR3 is given with its conserved first and last residue. The D gene is left open where the match is weak. Clone sizes are given selectively: once, few, many, or a class where the clone is expanded.

>.|TRBV7-2|TRBJ1-1|.
CASSPYILFTEAFF
TGTGCCAGCAGCCCCTACATTTTATTCACTGAAGCTTTCTTT
>many|TRBV5-1|TRBJ2-5|.
CASSLMGPGQETQYF
TGCGCCAGCAGCTTAATGGGACCAGGGCAGGAGACCCAGTACTTC
>.|TRBV20-1|TRBJ2-1|TRBD2
CSAQPSGSLYNEQFF
TGCAGTGCCCAACCTAGCGGGAGTCTTTACAATGAGCAGTTCTTC
>many|TRBV6-1|TRBJ2-5|.
CASSEGIARETQYF
TGTGCCAGCAGTGAAGGGATAGCGCGAGAGACCCAGTACTTC
>many|TRBV29-1|TRBJ2-1|.
CSATGPSYNEQFF
TGCAGCGCCACAGGGCCCTCCTACAATGAGCAGTTCTTC
>many|TRBV29-1|TRBJ2-1|TRBD2
CSVRAGTNEQFF
TGCAGCGTCCGAGCGGGGACCAATGAGCAGTTCTTC
>many|TRBV4-3|TRBJ2-5|.
CASSQGTGEKETQYF
TGCGCCAGCAGCCAAGGGACTGGCGAAAAAGAGACCCAGTACTTC
>few|TRBV10-1|TRBJ2-3|.
CASSEAADTQYF
TGCGCCAGCAGTGAGGCGGCAGATACGCAGTATTTT
>many|TRBV7-2|TRBJ2-3|.
CASSSRLTDTQYF
TGTGCCAGCAGCTCCCGACTGACAGATACGCAGTATTTT
>many|TRBV15|TRBJ2-7|TRBD2
CATSRDLAGPVYEQYF
TGTGCCACCAGCAGAGACCTAGCGGGACCTGTCTACGAGCAGTACTTC